One and the same sample provided the 12 T cell receptor beta chains below, sequenced in a study of blood T cell repertoires in COVID-19. Repertoires were generated with immunoSEQ multiplex PCR, while TCRdb's copy carries only in-frame clones and drops some. The sample shows hundreds of thousands of clones, 86% of them seen only once. Sequencing was done on a sample of PBMCs or T cells enriched from blood (not recorded which). These receptors were obtained from a woman aged 45-65 years who had recovered from COVID-19.

The chain employs TRBV5-6 and TRBJ2-7, with TRBD1 matching over 7 bases. CDR1 SGHDT and CDR2 YYEEEE come from the germline V gene. V gave up 0 bases and J gave up 7 bases; unmatched junction bases: 10. The CDR3 covers 15 residues. The CDR3 DNA follows: TGTGCCAGCAGCTTGGGGACAGGTTGGTCTGGAGAGCAGTACTTC. Protein product: CASSLGTGWSGEQYF.

This clone occurred once. The chain has TRBV11-2 and TRBJ2-1, with 9 bases lining up with TRBD1. This CDR3 is built from 16 residues. After removal of 2 bases from V and 8 bases from J, the junction contained 10 bases not matched to a gene. Germline lookup yields CDR1 SGHAT and CDR2 FQNNGV. Written as DNA, the CDR3 is TGTGCCAGCAGCTTAACGTTGGGACAGGGTGGGGATGAGCAGTTCTTC. Translated, it gives CASSLTLGQGGDEQFF.

The V call is TRBV5-6, the J call TRBJ2-3; D is uncertain. Trimming shortened V by 0 bases and J by 1 base, and 6 bases separated the two germline ends. The length of the CDR3 is 14 residues. CDR1 and CDR2 (germline): SGHDT, YYEEEE. The CDR3 protein is CASSLGGGTDTQYF. The CDR3 DNA follows: TGTGCCAGCAGCTTGGGAGGAGGCACAGATACGCAGTATTTT.

This sequence joins TRBV5-5 and TRBJ1-6; 9 bases are a match to TRBD1. J gave up 2 bases and V 2 bases, and 8 bases lay outside the gene matches. The CDR3 totals 18 residues. Germline-derived CDR1 and CDR2 are SGHKS and YYEKEE (reference sequence). CDR3 DNA sequence: TGTGCCAGCAGCTTCGGGACAGGGTTTACCGCCTATAATTCACCCCTCCACTTT. Protein sequence: CASSFGTGFTAYNSPLHF.

The rearrangement joins TRBV16 to TRBJ1-1; the match to TRBD1 covers 10 bases. Germline CDR1 and CDR2: KGHSY and FQNENV. Unmatched junction bases numbered 3, after V lost 0 bases and J lost 11 bases. The CDR3 sequence is 13 residues long. CDR3 nucleotides: TGTGCCAGCAGCCAATCGGGGACAGGGGATGCTTTCTTT. This codes for CASSQSGTGDAFF.

This chain uses TRBV7-3 with TRBJ1-1; possible D gene TRBD1, 6 bases. Germline V gene lookup returns CDR1 SGHTA and CDR2 FQGTGA. The CDR3 extends over 15 amino acids. V was clipped by 2 bases and J by 3 bases, with 13 bases between them. CDR3 sequence (DNA): TGTGCCAGCAGCTTATCTGGGGGCGCGGACACTGAAGCTTTCTTT. Protein sequence: CASSLSGGADTEAFF.

V and J are TRBV6-9 and TRBJ1-6; D gene unclear. The CDR3 is 13 residues long. V lost 6 bases, J lost 5 bases, and 8 bases lay in between. Germline V gene sequence: CDR1 MNHGY, CDR2 SVAAGI. The CDR3 region has the DNA TGTGCCAGCAGACGGGGAAATAATTCACCCCTCCACTTT. This sequence encodes CASRRGNNSPLHF.

The chain has TRBV14 and TRBJ1-5, with a possible D match to TRBD1 (5 bases). Trimming cost V 1 base and J 8 bases, with 9 bases left between them. Germline V gives CDR1 SGHDN, CDR2 FVKESK. The CDR3 loop spans 13 amino acids. The DNA of the CDR3 is TGTGCCAGCAGCCAAGGGGACTTGAAGCCCCAGCATTTT. Its translation is CASSQGDLKPQHF.

The J gene is TRBJ1-1, the V gene TRBV7-2; D is possibly TRBD1 (6 bases). CDR3 length: 13 amino acids. Trimming took 4 bases from V and 3 from J, leaving 9 bases between them. Per germline, CDR1 SGHTA and CDR2 FQGNSA. CDR3 in amino acids: CASSYRVDTEAFF. In nucleotides, the CDR3 is TGTGCCAGCAGCTACAGGGTTGACACTGAAGCTTTCTTT.

This clone has only a few counts. The V gene is TRBV4-1, the J gene TRBJ1-4; D might be TRBD1 (5 bases). The CDR3 totals 15 residues. Trimming cost V 0 bases and J 8 bases, with 13 bases left between them. Germline-derived CDR1 and CDR2 are MGHRA and YSYEKL. As DNA, the CDR3 is TGCGCCAGCAGCCAAGATCCAGGGCATCGGGAAAAACTGTTTTTT. This gives the protein CASSQDPGHREKLFF.

The chain joins TRBV28 to TRBJ1-2; D is perhaps TRBD1 (5 bases). V shed 7 bases and J shed 0 bases, with 12 bases lying between them. This CDR3 comprises 14 residues. Germline loops: CDR1 MDHEN, CDR2 SYDVKM. The CDR3 DNA reads TGTGCCAGCAACGCCGCGGGGGCTAACTATGGCTACACCTTC. Translated: CASNAAGANYGYTF.

The CDR3 spells CAWSGQGDGGYTF. CDR3 DNA: TGTGCCTGGAGTGGACAGGGTGACGGTGGCTACACCTTC. V usage is TRBV30 and J usage is TRBJ1-2; 7 positions agree with TRBD1. Germline-derived CDR1 and CDR2 are GTSNPN and SVGIG (reference sequence). With 1 base clipped from V and 7 bases from J, the junction kept 6 bases outside the gene matches. The CDR3 has 13 amino acids.